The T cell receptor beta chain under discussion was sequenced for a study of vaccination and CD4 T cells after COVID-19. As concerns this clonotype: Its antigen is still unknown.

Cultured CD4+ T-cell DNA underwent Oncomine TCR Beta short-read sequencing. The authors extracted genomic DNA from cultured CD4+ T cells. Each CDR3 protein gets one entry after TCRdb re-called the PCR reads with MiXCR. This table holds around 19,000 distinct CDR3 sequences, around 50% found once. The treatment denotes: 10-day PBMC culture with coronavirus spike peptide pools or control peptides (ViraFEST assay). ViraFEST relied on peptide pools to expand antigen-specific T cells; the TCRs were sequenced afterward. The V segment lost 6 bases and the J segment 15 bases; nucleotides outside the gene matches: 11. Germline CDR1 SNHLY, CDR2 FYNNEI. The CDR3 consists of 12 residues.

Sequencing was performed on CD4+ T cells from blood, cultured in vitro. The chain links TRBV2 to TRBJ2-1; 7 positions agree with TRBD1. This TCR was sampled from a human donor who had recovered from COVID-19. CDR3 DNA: TGTGCCAGCAGGCCCTTAGGGACAGACCTGTTCTTC. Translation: CASRPLGTDLFF. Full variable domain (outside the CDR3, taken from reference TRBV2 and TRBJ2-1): EPEVTQTPSHQVTQMGQEVILRCVPISNHLYFYWYRQILGQKVEFLVSFYNNEISEKSEIFDDQFSVERPDGSNFTLKIRSTKLEDSAMYFCASRPLGTDLFFGPGTRLTVL.